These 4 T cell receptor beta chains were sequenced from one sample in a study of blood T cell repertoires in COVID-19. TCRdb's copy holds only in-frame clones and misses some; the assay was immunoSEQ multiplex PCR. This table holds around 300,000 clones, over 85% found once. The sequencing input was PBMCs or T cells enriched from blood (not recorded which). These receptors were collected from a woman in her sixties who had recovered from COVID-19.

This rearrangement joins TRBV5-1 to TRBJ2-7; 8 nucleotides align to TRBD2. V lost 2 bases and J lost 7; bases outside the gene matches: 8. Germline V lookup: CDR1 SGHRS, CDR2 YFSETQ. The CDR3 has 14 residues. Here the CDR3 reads CASSFSGASGEQYF. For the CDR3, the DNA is TGCGCCAGCAGCTTTAGCGGGGCCTCGGGGGAGCAGTACTTC.

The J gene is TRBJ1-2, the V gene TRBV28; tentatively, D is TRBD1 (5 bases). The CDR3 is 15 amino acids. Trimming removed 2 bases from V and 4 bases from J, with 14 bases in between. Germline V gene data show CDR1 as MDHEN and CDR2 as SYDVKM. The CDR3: CASSLNPGLIYGYTF. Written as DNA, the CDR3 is TGTGCCAGCAGTTTAAATCCAGGGCTAATCTATGGCTACACCTTC.

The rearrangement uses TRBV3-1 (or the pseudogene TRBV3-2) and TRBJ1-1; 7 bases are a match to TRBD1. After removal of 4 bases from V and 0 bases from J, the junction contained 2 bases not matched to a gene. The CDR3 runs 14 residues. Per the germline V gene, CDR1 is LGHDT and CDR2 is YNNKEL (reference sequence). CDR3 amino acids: CASSLGQLNTEAFF. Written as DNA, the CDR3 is TGTGCCAGCAGCCTGGGACAGCTGAACACTGAAGCTTTCTTT.

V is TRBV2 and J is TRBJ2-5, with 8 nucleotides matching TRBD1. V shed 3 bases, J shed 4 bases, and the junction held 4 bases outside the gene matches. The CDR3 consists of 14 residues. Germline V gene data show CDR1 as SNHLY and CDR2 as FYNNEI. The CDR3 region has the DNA TGTGCCAGCAGTGACACAGGGGGACCAGAGACCCAGTACTTC. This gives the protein CASSDTGGPETQYF. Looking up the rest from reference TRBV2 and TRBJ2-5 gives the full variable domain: EPEVTQTPSHQVTQMGQEVILRCVPISNHLYFYWYRQILGQKVEFLVSFYNNEISEKSEIFDDQFSVERPDGSNFTLKIRSTKLEDSAMYFCASSDTGGPETQYFGPGTRLLVL.